These 5 T cell receptor beta chains were all obtained from the same sample, sequenced in a study of radiotherapy plus CTLA-4 blockade in lung cancer. Libraries were prepared by immunoSEQ multiplex PCR; TCRdb keeps only in-frame clonotypes and omits some of them. The data show about 47,000 clones, approximately 79% seen once. Sequences were derived from peripheral blood, sampled from a patient treated with radiotherapy plus ipilimumab. Receptor source: a human donor with non-small cell lung cancer who had stable disease on radiotherapy plus ipilimumab.

This rearrangement joins TRBV6-5 to TRBJ1-6; 7 nucleotides align to TRBD1. CDR3 size: 15 residues. V trimming: 3 bases; J trimming: 10 bases; junction bases outside the gene matches: 9. From germline, CDR1 is MNHEY and CDR2 SVGAGI. The CDR3 loop is CASSYEGTVGSPLHF. DNA for the CDR3: TGTGCCAGCAGTTATGAAGGGACAGTGGGCTCACCCCTCCACTTT.

There are a few counts of this clone. The V and J genes are TRBV5-4 and TRBJ1-3; the match to TRBD1 covers 8 bases. This CDR3 contains 14 residues. The germline V gene has CDR1 SGHNT and CDR2 YYREEE (reference sequence). V dropped 2 bases and J dropped 4; count of bases not matched to a gene: 2. The CDR3 here is CASSLQGGGNTIYF. The CDR3 DNA reads as TGTGCCAGCAGCTTACAGGGGGGCGGAAACACCATATATTTT.

V is TRBV7-9 and J is TRBJ1-2, with D unclear. Trimming removed 1 base from V and 8 bases from J, with 8 bases in between. This CDR3 region has 12 residues. Germline CDR1 reads SEHNR; CDR2 reads FQNEAQ (reference sequence). CDR3 nucleotide sequence: TGTGCCAGCAGCTTAGTAGAGGCGGGCTACACCTTC. It specifies CASSLVEAGYTF.

This clone appeared once. The genes are TRBV10-2 and TRBJ1-1; D is uncertain. Trimming left V 10 bases short and J 3 bases short, with 21 bases between. This CDR3 spans 15 amino acids. Germline V gives CDR1 WSHSY, CDR2 SAAADI. CDR3 nucleotides: TGCGCCACCCAACTCCCCGAGGGTCGAGACACTGAAGCTTTCTTT. Amino acids: CATQLPEGRDTEAFF.

This clone came up once. Other DNA sequences in this specimen translate into the identical CDR3. The CDR3 protein is CASSQDRDRNIQYF. CDR3 nucleotide sequence: TGCGCCAGCAGCCAAGACAGGGATAGAAACATTCAGTACTTC. The chain couples TRBV4-3 to TRBJ2-4, with a weak D call TRBD1 (5 bases). The CDR3 is 14 residues long. The V gene's germline CDR1 is LGHNA and CDR2 YSLEER. The germline V and J ends were trimmed by 0 bases and 6 bases, with 9 bases remaining between them.